These T cell receptor beta chains were read from a single sample in a study of identical twins. Each CDR3 protein is one row after TCRdb ran MiXCR on the 5' RACE reads. The sample has roughly 1,500,000 distinct CDR3 sequences, less than 40% seen once. Material: cord blood. The source is a newborn girl in good health. Each CDR3 is given with its conserved first and last residue. The D gene is left open where the match is weak. Expanded clones get a size class; other rows say once, few or many, or leave the size out.

d_call,j_call,v_call,clone_size,cdr3_aa,cdr3_nt
NA,TRBJ2-7,TRBV7-9,NA,CASSALRLGVYEQYF,TGTGCCAGCAGCGCTCTGAGGCTAGGGGTCTACGAGCAGTACTTC
NA,TRBJ1-1,TRBV12-3/TRBV12-4,NA,CASSSLGHALNTEAFF,TGTGCCAGCAGCTCGCTGGGACACGCGCTTAACACTGAAGCTTTCTTT
TRBD1,TRBJ2-5,TRBV11-2,many,CASSRDSRQETQYF,TGTGCCAGCAGCCGGGACAGTCGTCAAGAGACCCAGTACTTC
TRBD1,TRBJ1-4,TRBV6-1,NA,CASSPQGAMGLNEKLFF,TGTGCCAGCAGCCCCCAGGGGGCTATGGGACTTAATGAAAAACTGTTTTTT
NA,TRBJ2-6,TRBV28,many,CASSLWAAGANVLTF,TGTGCCAGCAGTTTATGGGCAGCCGGGGCCAACGTCCTGACTTTC
NA,TRBJ1-1,TRBV18,NA,CASSPLPWGTGTEAFF,TGTGCCAGCTCACCACTTCCCTGGGGGACGGGGACTGAAGCTTTCTTT
TRBD2,TRBJ2-4,TRBV12-3/TRBV12-4,NA,CASSHLGSGRAKNIQYF,TGTGCCAGCAGCCACCTGGGGAGCGGGAGAGCCAAAAACATTCAGTACTTC
TRBD1,TRBJ2-1,TRBV24-1,NA,CATSDWDSSYNEQFF,TGTGCCACCAGTGATTGGGACAGCTCCTACAATGAGCAGTTCTTC
TRBD1,TRBJ2-7,TRBV5-1,NA,CASSLYGTASYEQYF,TGCGCCAGCAGCTTGTACGGGACAGCCTCCTACGAGCAGTACTTC
NA,TRBJ1-1,TRBV6-1,NA,CASSGNPMNTEAFF,TGTGCCAGCAGCGGAAACCCTATGAACACTGAAGCTTTCTTT
NA,TRBJ2-7,TRBV29-1,many,CSVELSPNLGHNQGLYEQYF,TGCAGCGTTGAACTGTCTCCGAACCTAGGGCATAACCAGGGACTCTACGAGCAGTACTTC
TRBD2,TRBJ2-7,TRBV4-2,few,CASSSTIQTSGSRSDEQYF,TGTGCCAGCAGCTCTACCATACAAACTAGCGGGAGTAGGAGCGACGAGCAGTACTTC
NA,TRBJ1-4,TRBV7-9,NA,CASSQGVGAEKLFF,TGTGCCAGCAGTCAGGGAGTCGGGGCTGAAAAACTGTTTTTT
TRBD2,TRBJ2-5,TRBV3-1,NA,CASSQEKRGDQETQYF,TGTGCCAGCAGCCAAGAGAAGCGGGGGGACCAAGAGACCCAGTACTTC
NA,TRBJ2-3,TRBV19,NA,CASSHLAVPDTQYF,TGTGCCAGTAGCCATCTAGCCGTGCCAGATACGCAGTATTTT
NA,TRBJ1-1,TRBV2,NA,CTSHVRLVNTEAFF,TGTACCAGCCACGTGCGACTGGTGAACACTGAAGCTTTCTTT
NA,TRBJ1-1,TRBV12-3/TRBV12-4,few,CASRTRTGMNTEAFF,TGTGCCAGCAGAACTCGAACAGGGATGAACACTGAAGCTTTCTTT
TRBD1,TRBJ1-4,TRBV28,NA,CASYRGLQGEKLFF,TGTGCCAGTTACAGGGGGCTCCAGGGGGAAAAACTGTTTTTT
NA,TRBJ1-1,TRBV3-1,NA,CASSPPVGGTEAFF,TGTGCCAGCAGCCCCCCGGTGGGGGGGACTGAAGCTTTCTTT
NA,TRBJ1-3,TRBV6-6,few,CASTGGSGNTIYF,TGTGCCAGCACGGGGGGCTCTGGAAACACCATATATTTT
NA,TRBJ1-5,TRBV7-9,once,CASRPRVNDSNQPQHF,TGTGCCAGCAGGCCTCGCGTTAACGATAGCAATCAGCCCCAGCATTTT
NA,TRBJ2-3,TRBV20-1,NA,CSAPPRGSGFTDTQYF,TGCAGTGCCCCCCCCCGTGGTAGCGGCTTCACAGATACGCAGTATTTT
TRBD2,TRBJ2-3,TRBV10-3,few,CAINSGTSGRGTDTQYF,TGTGCCATCAACTCCGGGACTAGCGGGAGAGGCACAGATACGCAGTATTTT
NA,TRBJ1-1,TRBV10-3,few,CAISDGWGPNTEAFF,TGTGCCATCAGTGACGGCTGGGGCCCGAACACTGAAGCTTTCTTT
TRBD2,TRBJ2-1,TRBV24-1,few,CATSDGSGGRNEQFF,TGTGCCACCAGTGATGGTAGCGGGGGCAGGAATGAGCAGTTCTTC
NA,TRBJ2-3,TRBV7-2,few,CASSTGAGTDTQYF,TGTGCCAGCAGCACTGGGGCTGGCACAGATACGCAGTATTTT
NA,TRBJ2-1,TRBV16,NA,CASSQYERNGQFF,TGTGCCAGCAGCCAATATGAACGTAATGGGCAGTTCTTC
NA,TRBJ1-2,TRBV6-1,NA,CASSEGWGVGYTF,TGTGCCAGCAGTGAAGGCTGGGGGGTCGGCTACACCTTC
NA,TRBJ2-3,TRBV6-1,NA,CASSETLISDTQYF,TGTGCCAGCAGTGAAACCTTGATATCCGATACGCAGTATTTT
NA,TRBJ2-1,TRBV7-2,NA,CASSFPPANEQFF,TGTGCCAGCAGCTTCCCTCCGGCCAATGAGCAGTTCTTC
NA,TRBJ1-2,TRBV11-2,few,CASSGTPGAGYTF,TGTGCCAGCAGTGGTACTCCGGGGGCTGGCTACACCTTC
NA,TRBJ2-3,TRBV25-1,NA,CASSDEVGWTDTQYF,TGTGCCAGCAGTGATGAGGTCGGGTGGACAGATACGCAGTATTTT
TRBD1,TRBJ1-2,TRBV12-3/TRBV12-4,NA,CASSRDSNYGCTF,TGTGCCAGCAGCCGGGACAGCAACTATGGCTGCACCTTC
NA,TRBJ2-7,TRBV5-1,NA,CACSQVALGYEQYF,TGCGCCTGCAGCCAAGTTGCGTTAGGCTACGAGCAGTACTTC
NA,TRBJ2-1,TRBV20-1,NA,CSARDRLVANEQFF,TGCAGTGCTAGAGATCGCTTAGTGGCGAATGAGCAGTTCTTC
NA,TRBJ2-7,TRBV20-1,NA,CSATQAGRSSYNEQYF,TGCAGTGCTACCCAAGCGGGTCGAAGCTCCTACAATGAGCAGTACTTC
NA,TRBJ2-3,TRBV6-1,NA,CASSDSSARAAQYF,TGTGCCAGCAGTGACTCTTCAGCCCGTGCCGCGCAGTATTTT
NA,TRBJ2-7,TRBV12-5,few,CASRDLWGYEQYF,TGTGCTAGTAGGGACCTCTGGGGTTACGAGCAGTACTTC
TRBD2,TRBJ2-1,TRBV25-1,NA,CASSEPPLASGRANEQLF,TGTGCCAGCAGTGAACCCCCCTTGGCTAGCGGGAGGGCCAATGAGCAGCTCTTC
NA,TRBJ1-2,TRBV7-9,many,CASSLSPYGYTF,TGTGCCAGCAGCTTATCACCCTATGGCTACACCTTC
NA,TRBJ1-2,TRBV3-1,many,CASSQGRGRGYTF,TGTGCCAGCAGCCAAGGACGGGGGCGCGGCTACACCTTC
NA,TRBJ2-5,TRBV6-5,NA,CASSPRWDIQETQYF,TGTGCCAGCAGCCCCAGATGGGACATTCAGGAGACCCAGTACTTC
TRBD2,TRBJ2-3,TRBV12-3/TRBV12-4,few,CASSTKTSGYTDTQYF,TGTGCCAGCAGTACCAAGACTAGCGGCTACACAGATACGCAGTATTTT
TRBD1,TRBJ2-1,TRBV19,few,CASSIRTGNNEQFF,TGTGCCAGTAGTATACGGACAGGGAACAATGAGCAGTTCTTC
TRBD2,TRBJ2-1,TRBV24-1,NA,CATSDIGLAIHEQFF,TGTGCCACCAGTGATATCGGACTAGCTATCCATGAGCAGTTCTTC